These 19 T cell receptor beta chains were sequenced from one sample in a study of Tregs in tolerant kidney transplant recipients. Related graft donors supplied nonmyeloablative bone marrow transplants, and mixed chimerism was transient. Sequencing was performed with immunoSEQ multiplex PCR; in TCRdb, only in-frame clones are kept and a portion is missing. The sample table includes roughly 10,000 clones. The specimen was CD8+ T cells from blood (PBMCs), collected 24 months after the transplant. The receptors stem from a human patient who received a combined kidney and bone marrow transplant. Some T cells may trace back to the graft donor.

Worth noting for this clone: The sequenced fragment ends 3 residues before the CDR3 boundary, so the rest is inferred from the germline J gene. The chain couples TRBV6-2 or TRBV6-3 to TRBJ2-7, with 9 bases matching TRBD2. The CDR3 spans 17 residues. Trimming removed 2 bases from V and 0 bases from J; junction bases left unmatched: 8. CDR1 and CDR2 from the germline V gene are MNHEY and SVGEGT. The DNA read from the CDR3 is TGTGCCAGCAGTTACGGGCTAGCGGGACTCCGCTCCTACGAG. Amino acid sequence: CASSYGLAGLRSYE. The complete CDR3 reads CASSYGLAGLRSYEQYF.

On this clone itself: The CDR3 is cut off 3 residues early in the read; its end comes from the germline J gene. V is TRBV20-1 and J is TRBJ2-7, with 11 bases fitting TRBD2. The CDR3 has 14 amino acids. Germline V gives CDR1 DFQATT, CDR2 SNEGSKA (reference sequence). V was clipped by 7 bases and J by 5 bases; unmatched bases: 10. The CDR3 here is CSGVSSGRYDEQYF. The CDR3 DNA, read in part, is TGCAGTGGCGTATCTAGCGGGAGGTATGACGAG.

Concerning this clone itself: The sequenced fragment ends 3 residues before the CDR3 boundary, so the rest is inferred from the germline J gene. The chain carries TRBV10-1 and TRBJ1-1, with TRBD1 as a possible D gene (5 bases). Between the trimmed V and J ends, which lost 8 bases and 4 bases, there was a span of 23 bases. Germline loops: CDR1 WNHNN, CDR2 SYGVQD (reference sequence). The CDR3 is 16 residues long. The chain's CDR3 is CASDRQGSTSGTEAFF. CDR3 DNA, as far as it was read: TGCGCCAGCGATCGGCAGGGCTCAACGTCTGGCACTGAA.

About this clone: The CDR3 end is not reached by the read, which stops 3 residues before it; the germline J gene fills it in. The gene calls are TRBV19 and TRBJ1-2; TRBD1 matches at 8 bases. Germline values: CDR1 LNHDA, CDR2 SQIVND (reference sequence). The CDR3 length is 17 residues. The V gene end was trimmed by 4 bases and the J gene end by 3 bases; junction bases not matched to a gene: 13. CDR3 DNA, as far as it was read: TGTGCCAGTAGTACAGCAGGACAGGGCGACACCGACTATGGC. This gives the protein CASSTAGQGDTDYG. The CDR3 in its entirety is CASSTAGQGDTDYGYTF. Full variable domain (rest looked up from reference TRBV19 and TRBJ1-2): DGGITQSPKYLFRKEGQNVTLSCEQNLNHDAMYWYRQDPGQGLRLIYYSQIVNDFQKGDIAEGYSVSREKKESFPLTVTSAQKNPTAFYLCASSTAGQGDTDYGYTFGSGTRLTVV.

In the case of this clone: The read terminates 3 residues before the CDR3 end, so the remaining end is supplied by the germline J gene. The chain links TRBV19 to TRBJ1-1, with 9 nucleotides matching TRBD1. Germline-derived CDR1 and CDR2 are LNHDA and SQIVND (reference sequence). Unmatched junction bases numbered 4, after V lost 3 bases and J lost 2 bases. This CDR3 region has 15 residues. The CDR3 is CASSMWGQGNTEAFF. CDR3 DNA, as far as it was read: TGTGCCAGTAGTATGTGGGGACAGGGAAACACTGAA. The whole variable domain, filled in from reference TRBV19 and TRBJ1-1, reads DGGITQSPKYLFRKEGQNVTLSCEQNLNHDAMYWYRQDPGQGLRLIYYSQIVNDFQKGDIAEGYSVSREKKESFPLTVTSAQKNPTAFYLCASSMWGQGNTEAFFGQGTRLTVV.

With regard to this clone: The sequence runs out 3 residues before the end of the CDR3; the remainder is reconstructed from the germline J gene. The rearrangement uses TRBV5-1 and TRBJ2-7; 12 bases map to TRBD2. Germline V gives CDR1 SGHRS, CDR2 YFSETQ. The CDR3 consists of 15 residues. V was pared by 8 bases and J by 2 bases, with 8 bases of the junction left unmatched. CDR3 sequence reads: CASTSGRLETYEQYF. CDR3 DNA, as far as it was read: TGCGCCAGTACTAGCGGGAGGCTTGAGACCTACGAG. The full variable domain, rest sourced from reference TRBV5-1 and TRBJ2-7, is KAGVTQTPRYLIKTRGQQVTLSCSPISGHRSVSWYQQTPGQGLQFLFEYFSETQRNKGNFPGRFSGRQFSNSRSEMNVSTLELGDSALYLCASTSGRLETYEQYFGPGTRLTVT.

On this clone: The read is 3 residues too short to cover the CDR3 end, so that end is filled in from the germline J gene. The chain joins TRBV19 to TRBJ2-2; D is possibly TRBD2 (5 bases). The V gene lost 1 base and the J gene lost 2 bases, with 8 bases spanning the gap. Germline-derived CDR1 and CDR2 are LNHDA and SQIVND (reference sequence). The CDR3 length is 15 residues. The CDR3 reads CASSIVRTNTGELFF. CDR3 DNA (partial): TGTGCCAGTAGTATAGTTAGGACTAACACCGGGGAG.

A note on this clone: The read is 3 residues too short to cover the CDR3 end, so that end is filled in from the germline J gene. The chain has TRBV5-1 and TRBJ2-3; 7 nucleotides line up with TRBD2. The germline V gene encodes CDR1 SGHRS and CDR2 YFSETQ. This CDR3 region has 16 residues. V shed 0 bases and J 0 bases; nucleotides not matched to a gene: 4. The CDR3 DNA, read in part, is TGCGCCAGCAGCTTGGCCAGCGGGGATAGCACAGATACG. It encodes CASSLASGDSTDT. The entire CDR3 protein reads CASSLASGDSTDTQYF. Full variable domain (missing parts from reference TRBV5-1 and TRBJ2-3): KAGVTQTPRYLIKTRGQQVTLSCSPISGHRSVSWYQQTPGQGLQFLFEYFSETQRNKGNFPGRFSGRQFSNSRSEMNVSTLELGDSALYLCASSLASGDSTDTQYFGPGTRLTVL.

In the case of this clone: Coverage ceases 3 residues before the CDR3 finishes, and the germline J gene fills in the end. This chain uses TRBV7-7 with TRBJ2-5; tentatively, D is TRBD2 (5 bases). The CDR3 totals 16 residues. Per the germline V gene, CDR1 is SSHAT and CDR2 is FNYEAQ (reference sequence). Trimming took off 5 bases at V and 1 base at J, with 17 bases between the two ends. The CDR3 region is CASSPKVAPFQETQYF. The DNA read from the CDR3 is TGTGCCAGCAGCCCCAAGGTAGCGCCCTTCCAAGAGACC.

The CDR3 sequence: CASSPGLANTGELFF. CDR3 DNA, as far as it was read: TGTGCCAGCAGCCCGGGACTAGCTAACACCGGGGAG. The V and J genes are TRBV7-9 and TRBJ2-2, with 9 bases fitting TRBD2. Read sequence stops 3 residues before the CDR3 end, and the germline J gene provides the missing end. Germline V gene sequence: CDR1 SEHNR, CDR2 FQNEAQ (reference sequence). The CDR3 has 15 residues. J was trimmed by 2 bases and V by 5 bases; bases with no gene match: 3.

Turning to this clone: The sequence runs out 3 residues before the end of the CDR3; the remainder is reconstructed from the germline J gene. V usage is TRBV10-2 and J usage is TRBJ2-7, with 14 bases lining up with TRBD2. This CDR3 spans 18 amino acids. Losses at the gene ends were 7 bases for V and 2 bases for J; bases not matched to a gene: 13. Per germline, CDR1 WSHSY and CDR2 SAAADI. The DNA read from the CDR3 is TGCGCCAGCACGGAGGACAGGGGACTAGCGGGGGACCCCTACGAG. Protein sequence: CASTEDRGLAGDPYE. The CDR3 as a whole reads CASTEDRGLAGDPYEQYF.

As for this clone: The read ends 3 residues before the CDR3 terminus; that terminus is restored from the germline J gene. The gene calls are TRBV7-9 and TRBJ2-1; 12 bases align to TRBD2. The V gene's germline CDR1 is SEHNR and CDR2 FQNEAQ (reference sequence). With V trimmed by 5 bases and J by 6 bases, 5 bases remained unmatched. This CDR3 comprises 15 residues. The CDR3 sequence is CASSPGLAGSNEQFF. The CDR3 bases that were read are TGTGCCAGCAGCCCGGGACTAGCGGGCTCCAATGAG. The full variable domain, completed using reference TRBV7-9 and TRBJ2-1, is DTGVSQNPRHKITKRGQNVTFRCDPISEHNRLYWYRQTLGQGPEFLTYFQNEAQLEKSRLLSDRFSAERPKGSFSTLEIQRTEQGDSAMYLCASSPGLAGSNEQFFGPGTRLTVL.

Partial CDR3 DNA: TGTGCCAGCAGCGCCCCGCGGACAGGGGGCAAACTTATAGCTGGGGAG. It codes for CASSAPRTGGKLIAGE. The whole CDR3 region reads CASSAPRTGGKLIAGELFF. V is TRBV9 and J is TRBJ2-2; 11 nucleotides align to TRBD1. The read terminates 3 residues ahead of where the CDR3 ends, so the germline J gene completes it. V lost 3 bases, J lost 8 bases, and 18 bases stayed unmatched. The germline gives CDR1 SGDLS, CDR2 YYNGEE. The CDR3 is 19 amino acids. Combining the CDR3 with reference TRBV9 and TRBJ2-2 gives the whole variable domain DSGVTQTPKHLITATGQRVTLRCSPRSGDLSVYWYQQSLDQGLQFLIQYYNGEERAKGNILERFSAQQFPDLHSELNLSSLELGDSALYFCASSAPRTGGKLIAGELFFGEGSRLTVL.

With regard to this clone: The read falls 3 residues short of the CDR3 end, and the missing part is taken from the germline J gene. The chain carries TRBV5-6 and TRBJ1-2, with 8 bases matching TRBD1. Trimming at V came to 3 bases and at J to 4 bases, leaving 8 bases not matched to a gene. CDR1 and CDR2 (germline): SGHDT, YYEEEE. This CDR3 contains 15 residues. CDR3 bases read: TGTGCCAGCAGCTCCCGACAGGGGTGGGGCTATGGC. It encodes CASSSRQGWGYG. The entire CDR3 sequence reads CASSSRQGWGYGYTF.

Concerning this clone: Read data end 3 residues before the CDR3 end; the end is taken from the germline J gene. The V and J genes are TRBV20-1 and TRBJ2-7; 8 bases are shared with TRBD2. This CDR3 has 15 residues. Germline-derived CDR1 and CDR2 are DFQATT and SNEGSKA (reference sequence). Trimming removed 3 bases from V and 2 bases from J; junction bases left unmatched: 9. CDR3 DNA (partial): TGCAGTGCTAGTTTAAGCACTAGCGGTCCCTACGAG. Its protein product is CSASLSTSGPYE. The whole CDR3 sequence is CSASLSTSGPYEQYF.

A word on this clone: The CDR3 extends 3 residues past the end of the read, so its final part is completed from the germline J gene. The chain recombines TRBV5-1 with TRBJ2-3; D may be TRBD2 (6 bases). Trimming stripped 4 bases from V and 8 bases from J, with 23 bases between. Per germline, CDR1 SGHRS and CDR2 YFSETQ. The CDR3 runs 16 residues. CDR3 DNA, as far as it was read: TGCGCCAGCAGCCCGGAGGGCGGGTCTGTAGCGAGTACG. This gives the protein CASSPEGGSVAST. The full CDR3 reads CASSPEGGSVASTQYF.

Turning to this clone: The CDR3 goes on 3 residues after the read ends, and that part is filled in from the germline J gene. V usage is TRBV6-2 or TRBV6-3 and J usage is TRBJ2-3; D is unclear. V shed 0 bases and J shed 2 bases, with 15 bases lying between them. This CDR3 comprises 17 residues. Germline V gene data show CDR1 as MNHEY and CDR2 as SVGEGT. The part of the CDR3 DNA that was read is TGTGCCAGCAGTTACTCTCCTCCCATCAGGCACACAGATACG. This sequence encodes CASSYSPPIRHTDT. The full-length CDR3 reads as CASSYSPPIRHTDTQYF.

Concerning this clone: The CDR3 end is not reached by the read, which stops 3 residues before it; the germline J gene fills it in. The V and J genes are TRBV23-1 and TRBJ2-7; D call uncertain. TRBV23-1 is an ORF for which the function is uncertain. CDR3 length: 12 residues. V lost 7 bases and J lost 1, with 8 bases in between. CDR3 DNA (partial): TGCGCCAGCATCCTAGAATCCTACGAG. Translating it yields CASILESYE. The CDR3 in its entirety is CASILESYEQYF.

As for this clone: The CDR3 is cut off 3 residues early in the read; its end comes from the germline J gene. The rearrangement joins TRBV5-1 to TRBJ1-6; D perhaps matches TRBD1 (6 bases). This CDR3 is 15 amino acids long. V dropped 1 base and J dropped 8 bases, with 13 bases sitting between them. Germline CDR1 SGHRS, CDR2 YFSETQ. The CDR3 sequence is CASSLLRDTYSPLHF. The part of the CDR3 DNA that was read is TGCGCCAGCAGCTTGCTAAGGGACACCTATTCACCC.